These 27 T cell receptor beta chains were all obtained from the same sample, sequenced in a study of monozygotic twins with inflammatory bowel disease. TCRdb re-called the 5' RACE reads and shows each CDR3 protein once, DNA omitted. The listing contains approximately 400,000 distinct CDR3 sequences. The sequencing sample was made of blood. These receptors came from a human donor with ulcerative colitis or Crohn's disease, or a healthy co-twin of an affected twin (not recorded which).

The CDR3 sequence: CASSLGQRVGEQFF. The chain employs TRBV5-1 and TRBJ2-1; there is no DNA to check the TCRdb D call of TRBD2. The CDR3 extends over 14 amino acids. The germline gives CDR1 SGHRS, CDR2 YFSETQ.

The CDR3 loop is CSARTGSNEKLFF. The chain combines TRBV20-1 with TRBJ1-4; TCRdb's D gene call, TRBD1, goes unchecked for lack of DNA. This CDR3 has 13 amino acids. Germline V gene lookup returns CDR1 DFQATT and CDR2 SNEGSKA (reference sequence).

The chain employs TRBV6-1 and TRBJ2-7. Germline V lookup: CDR1 MNHNS, CDR2 SASEGT. The length of the CDR3 is 14 residues. CDR3 residues: CASRSWTNPYEQYF.

CDR3 sequence: CASSLVASAGTQYF. This chain joins TRBV5-8 and TRBJ2-5; TCRdb indicates TRBD2, and absent DNA this call remains unverified. Germline V gene data show CDR1 as SGHTS and CDR2 as YDEGEE. This CDR3 region has 14 residues.

The CDR3 reads CASSLGPLGYNEQFF. This rearrangement joins TRBV28 to TRBJ2-1; there is no DNA to check the TCRdb D call of TRBD1. Germline values: CDR1 MDHEN, CDR2 SYDVKM. The CDR3 runs 15 residues.

The rearrangement uses TRBV15 and TRBJ1-6. Germline CDR1 LNHNV, CDR2 YYDKDF (reference sequence). The CDR3 is 17 residues long. The CDR3: CATSRVPRDWKNSPLHF. The whole variable domain, filled in from reference TRBV15 and TRBJ1-6, reads DAMVIQNPRYQVTQFGKPVTLSCSQTLNHNVMYWYQQKSSQAPKLLFHYYDKDFNNEADTPDNFQSRRPNTSFCFLDIRSPGLGDTAMYLCATSRVPRDWKNSPLHFGNGTRLTVT.

The chain uses TRBV7-9 and TRBJ1-1; TCRdb's D gene call, TRBD1, goes unchecked for lack of DNA. Germline V gene lookup returns CDR1 SEHNR and CDR2 FQNEAQ (reference sequence). The length of the CDR3 is 14 residues. The CDR3 here is CASSPFGGTPEAFF.

The chain combines TRBV7-3 with TRBJ2-1; as DNA is missing, the TRBD2 call by TCRdb cannot be tested. This CDR3 spans 17 amino acids. The germline CDR1 and CDR2 sequences are SGHTA and FQGTGA. CDR3 protein: CASSLTLGGEGQNEQFF.

The genes are TRBV5-1 and TRBJ2-7; checking the TCRdb D call of TRBD2 is not possible without DNA. From germline, CDR1 is SGHRS and CDR2 YFSETQ. This CDR3 is 15 amino acids long. The CDR3 loop is CASSLRKAPGGEQYF.

V usage is TRBV11-2 and J usage is TRBJ2-1; TCRdb's assignment of TRBD2 cannot be checked, as there is no DNA. The CDR3 loop spans 18 amino acids. CDR1 is SGHAT and CDR2 is FQNNGV in the germline V gene. CDR3 in amino acids: CASSKPQTSGSTYNEQFF.

The CDR3 protein is CASSKILASGETQYF. The chain joins TRBV21-1 to TRBJ2-5; TCRdb's D call of TRBD2 is untestable without DNA. TRBV21-1 is flagged as a pseudogene. This CDR3 is 15 amino acids long.

The chain uses TRBV7-8 and TRBJ1-1; checking the TCRdb D call of TRBD1 is not possible without DNA. CDR1 is SGHVS, CDR2 FQNEAQ, per germline. The CDR3 runs to 16 residues. The CDR3 protein is CASSWGFTGTGAEAFF.

This rearrangement joins TRBV4-2 to TRBJ1-5; there is no DNA to check the TCRdb D call of TRBD1. CDR3 length: 14 amino acids. From germline, CDR1 is LGHNA and CDR2 YNFKEQ. The CDR3 sequence: CASSQDKGDQPQHF.

The chain combines TRBV20-1 with TRBJ1-2; TCRdb designates TRBD1, a call that cannot be tested without DNA. The CDR3 extends over 12 amino acids. Germline V gene sequence: CDR1 DFQATT, CDR2 SNEGSKA (reference sequence). CDR3 residues: CSGRGTSYGYTF.

The V call is TRBV5-1, the J call TRBJ2-1; TCRdb reports TRBD2, a call that lacks DNA to check it against. Germline V gene data show CDR1 as SGHRS and CDR2 as YFSETQ. This CDR3 is built from 13 residues. CDR3 sequence reads: CASRTSGIDEQFF.

The chain links TRBV3-1 to TRBJ1-1; TCRdb picks TRBD1, but there is no DNA to check that call. Germline CDR1 and CDR2: LGHDT and YNNKEL (reference sequence). The CDR3 has 15 amino acids. CDR3 in amino acids: CASSQGVTANTEAFF.

The J gene is TRBJ2-1, the V gene TRBV7-9; TCRdb designates TRBD2, a call that cannot be tested without DNA. Germline V lookup: CDR1 SEHNR, CDR2 FQNEAQ (reference sequence). The CDR3 is 16 residues long. CDR3: CASSLLALSSYNEQFF.

This chain uses TRBV9 with TRBJ2-5; with no DNA, the TCRdb D assignment of TRBD2 cannot be verified. Germline CDR1 is SGDLS and CDR2 is YYNGEE. The CDR3 runs 15 residues. The CDR3 region is CASSSDPRRLETQYF.

J is TRBJ1-6 and V is TRBV7-6. Germline lookup yields CDR1 SGHVS and CDR2 FNYEAQ. CDR3 size: 14 residues. CDR3 loop: CASSSKLTNSPLHF.

V is TRBV11-1 and J is TRBJ2-3; with no DNA, the TCRdb D assignment of TRBD1 cannot be verified. The CDR3 has 13 amino acids. Germline-derived CDR1 and CDR2 are SGHAT and FQDESV (reference sequence). This chain's CDR3 is CGSSRDRTDTQYF.

V is TRBV7-3 and J is TRBJ1-2. The CDR3 sequence is 13 residues long. CDR1 and CDR2 from the germline V gene are SGHTA and FQGTGA. CDR3 residues: CASSPDEGNGYTF.

The chain uses TRBV28 and TRBJ1-1. Germline V gene lookup returns CDR1 MDHEN and CDR2 SYDVKM. The CDR3 runs to 12 residues. The CDR3 loop reads CASSLRWSSGFF.

This chain connects TRBV4-1 to TRBJ2-3; TCRdb picks TRBD1, but there is no DNA to check that call. Germline V gene lookup returns CDR1 MGHRA and CDR2 YSYEKL. The CDR3 has 15 residues. CDR3 protein: CASNRKGTLTDTQYF.

This chain joins TRBV20-1 and TRBJ2-5; TCRdb calls TRBD2, which cannot be checked without DNA. Germline V gene sequence: CDR1 DFQATT, CDR2 SNEGSKA (reference sequence). The CDR3 is made up of 16 amino acids. CDR3 region: CSALGGLAGSGETQYF.

The V gene is TRBV7-2, the J gene TRBJ2-1. The CDR3 covers 16 residues. Germline CDR1 reads SGHTA; CDR2 reads FQGNSA. The CDR3 loop is CASSLAASASYNEQFF.

The gene calls are TRBV7-8 and TRBJ2-5; TCRdb designates TRBD1, a call that cannot be tested without DNA. Germline loops: CDR1 SGHVS, CDR2 FQNEAQ. The CDR3 runs 14 residues. The CDR3 protein is CASTPGRGGETQYF.

The V call is TRBV2, the J call TRBJ2-2; TCRdb gives TRBD1 as the D gene, but with no DNA this cannot be confirmed. Germline CDR1 is SNHLY and CDR2 is FYNNEI. This CDR3 has 12 amino acids. The CDR3 sequence is CASTDRAGELFF. The entire variable domain, with the rest obtained from reference TRBV2 and TRBJ2-2, is as follows: EPEVTQTPSHQVTQMGQEVILRCVPISNHLYFYWYRQILGQKVEFLVSFYNNEISEKSEIFDDQFSVERPDGSNFTLKIRSTKLEDSAMYFCASTDRAGELFFGEGSRLTVL.